This T cell receptor beta chain is drawn from a study of T cells in Graves' hyperthyroidism and ophthalmopathy (dated by TCRdb to the late 2010s). With regard to the full study: Peripheral blood was sampled at the time of initial diagnosis, prior to any treatment. In roughly six Graves' hyperthyroidism patients, the study also compared T-cell repertoires from thyroid tissue with T-cell repertoires from blood. The 95 to 100 discovery patients were divided at random into training and test sets in a 7:3 ratio. TCR V-J signatures able to tell the groups apart were searched for in a discovery cohort of approximately 95 patients, of whom around 42 had Graves' ophthalmopathy and roughly 58 had stable Graves' hyperthyroidism. Prospective prediction of ophthalmopathy was tested in an independent validation cohort of 18 hyperthyroidism patients and roughly 16 patients who later progressed to ophthalmopathy. TCR Vbeta CDR3 sequencing of roughly 140 peripheral blood samples (approximately 44 ophthalmopathy, roughly 74 hyperthyroidism and approximately 17 progressor patients) is reported in the paper. Once sampling was done, hyperthyroidism patients were given methimazole at a starting dose of 30 mg daily, whereas ophthalmopathy patients were given high-dose intravenous methylprednisolone.

CDR1 MDHEN and CDR2 SYDVKM were looked up in the germline V gene. From the cysteine up to the phenylalanine, the CDR3 has a length of 13 residues. The CDR3 DNA has 39 bases and is translated from base 1. V is clipped by 6 bases and J by 2 bases, and the sequence between their germline boundaries is 11 bases long. This clonotype was counted ten times or more. There is no known antigen for this receptor. Nothing much larger sits one base from this clone, and base qualities are not available. In the ophthalmopathy patients, disease was moderately to severely active, with a Clinical Activity Score of 3 or more, a NOSPECS grade of 4 or more, and a duration of less than 3 months. Patients with uncontrolled infections, other autoimmune diseases, pregnancy or lactation were excluded. Diagnoses relied on clinical symptoms, serum thyroxine and TRAb, thyroid ultrasound and orbital computed tomography. PBMCs were separated from roughly 10 ml of fresh peripheral blood using Ficoll-Paque density gradient centrifugation. Total RNA was extracted with Trizol reagent, and quality was checked on an Agilent 2100 Bioanalyzer.

The TCR beta CDR3 regions were amplified from the RNA transcripts. A first-round RT-PCR of the TCR CDR3 used the HTBI primer set with the Qiagen OneStep RT-PCR kit. The libraries were constructed in a second round of multiplex PCR and then size-selected and purified. Paired-end sequencing of the libraries was performed with 100 bp reads on an Illumina HiSeq2000. Per the authors' processing: Raw data were processed with SOAPnuke, discarding reads with adapters, uncalled bases, mean Phred below 15, or no exact constant-primer or identifier match. COPE v1.2.5 was used to merge the high-quality paired reads, and each unique nucleotide sequence was defined as a clonotype. MiTCR v1.1 was used to align clonotypes to the IMGT TRBV, TRBD and TRBJ reference segments. The analysis included only V-J combinations with a frequency above 0.0001, which together covered approximately 99% of the repertoires. A TCS score was defined as the ratio of F50 (clonal expansion) to E x V (chaos), with BLOSUM62-based TCRdist applied between CDR3 peptides within each V-J. Welch's t-statistics and random forest reduced roughly 540 V-J features to some 14, which were used in a naive Bayes classifier (R e1071). TCRdb ran its own pipeline on the public reads, namely fastp trimming at Q25 and MiXCR clone calling, and kept in-frame beta chains. Records with the same CDR3 protein are collapsed into one entry carrying the most frequent genes and DNA. The V and J calls and clone size are TCRdb's, not the authors'. Across this sample there are 530,000 or so distinct CDR3 sequences, with more than 15% seen only once. The ten largest clones add up to approximately 16% of the sample.

Beyond this particular receptor, the publication reports: In cross-validation, a model built on a 13 V-J signature told ophthalmopathy apart from stable hyperthyroidism with approximately 90% sensitivity and around 81% specificity, and in testing the same model reached 80%/75%. Sample size was not statistically predetermined, and blinding of investigators to group allocation was not performed. Most expanded thyroid clonotypes (frequency above 0.001) were also found in blood, which suggests that blood repertoires may mirror thyroid immune responses. In validation, the model predicted progression to ophthalmopathy a median of around 6.5 months before onset, with roughly 68% sensitivity and 72.22% specificity.

The rearranged chain carries TRBV28 and TRBJ2-7; a tentative D match to TRBD1 spans 6 bases. This receptor was taken from a woman aged 18-35 years with Graves' ophthalmopathy. Sample: blood. The CDR3 protein sequence reads: CASRNRDTYEQYF. Here is the DNA: TGTGCCAGCAGAAACAGGGATACCTACGAGCAGTACTTC.